A single sample is the source of the 14 T cell receptor beta chains below, sequenced in a study of beta chain features in type 1 diabetes. Expressed TCRB transcripts were sequenced because the isolated RNA had all been reverse transcribed beforehand. TCRdb keeps only in-frame clones here, not all; method: immunoSEQ multiplex PCR. The data show roughly 610,000 clones, with about 16% seen just once and about 0.097% held by the top ten. Sequencing was carried out using naive CD4+ T cells from blood. Receptor source: a young man in good health.

In this sample, this clone turned up once. CDR3 region: CASSYRDTYEQYF. The CDR3 coding sequence is TGTGCCAGCAGCTACAGGGATACCTACGAGCAGTACTTC. The rearrangement uses TRBV9 and TRBJ2-7; D perhaps matches TRBD1 (6 bases). Germline V gives CDR1 SGDLS, CDR2 YYNGEE. Deletions cut 4 bases from V and 2 bases from J, with 10 bases between. The CDR3 runs to 13 residues.

A few counts support this clone. The genes are TRBV5-6 and TRBJ2-2, with a possible D match to TRBD1 (5 bases). The CDR3 sequence is 15 residues long. Germline V gene lookup returns CDR1 SGHDT and CDR2 YYEEEE. The V gene lost 6 bases and the J gene lost 6 bases, with 18 bases spanning the gap. CDR3 in amino acids: CASTLKGRGSGELFF. As DNA, the CDR3 is TGTGCCAGCACCCTGAAGGGTAGGGGTTCCGGGGAGCTGTTTTTT.

This clone was found a few times. The genes are TRBV5-4 and TRBJ2-1, with D unclear. Trimming took 0 bases from V and 0 from J, leaving 13 bases between them. Germline CDR1 SGHNT, CDR2 YYREEE (reference sequence). The CDR3 runs 17 residues. For the CDR3, the DNA is TGTGCCAGCAGCTTGGGAATATGGGGAAGCTCCTACAATGAGCAGTTCTTC. Translating gives CASSLGIWGSSYNEQFF.

The chain combines TRBV7-2 with TRBJ2-7, with D possibly being TRBD1 (6 bases). Trimming removed 5 bases from V and 5 bases from J, with 16 bases in between. This CDR3 has 14 residues. Per the germline V gene, CDR1 is SGHTA and CDR2 is FQGNSA. CDR3 bases: TGTGCCAGCAGCCTACAGGGCGCGAGCCACGAGCAGTACTTC. It is translated as CASSLQGASHEQYF. The whole variable domain, remainder taken from reference TRBV7-2 and TRBJ2-7, is GAGVSQSPSNKVTEKGKDVELRCDPISGHTALYWYRQSLGQGLEFLIYFQGNSAPDKSGLPSDRFSAERTGGSVSTLTIQRTQQEDSAVYLCASSLQGASHEQYFGPGTRLTVT.

The J gene is TRBJ2-7, the V gene TRBV9, with D tentatively TRBD1 (7 bases). The germline V and J ends were trimmed by 5 bases and 6 bases, with 18 bases remaining between them. The CDR3 is made up of 14 amino acids. Germline V gene data show CDR1 as SGDLS and CDR2 as YYNGEE. The CDR3 DNA follows: TGTGCCAGCAGGGCGAGGCAGGGGGACTCCGAGCAGTACTTC. Its protein product is CASRARQGDSEQYF.

This clone was counted between two and nine times. CDR3 loop: CASSQVVVYEQYF. The DNA for the CDR3 is TGCGCCAGCAGCCAAGTGGTGGTTTACGAGCAGTACTTC. The chain couples TRBV4-3 to TRBJ2-7, with D uncertain. CDR1 and CDR2 from the germline V gene are LGHNA and YSLEER. The CDR3 consists of 13 residues. Trimming removed 1 base from V and 4 bases from J, with 8 bases in between.

In this sample, this clone turned up a few times. The gene calls are TRBV4-2 and TRBJ2-7; possible D gene TRBD2, 6 bases. The CDR3 spans 17 residues. In germline, CDR1 is LGHNA, CDR2 YNFKEQ. V was cut by 0 bases and J by 3 bases, with 18 bases left in between. The CDR3 protein is CASSQDERAVGGYEQYF. The DNA for the CDR3 is TGTGCCAGCAGCCAAGATGAGCGGGCGGTGGGGGGCTACGAGCAGTACTTC.

V usage is TRBV7-3 and J usage is TRBJ1-1; the D is unclear. The germline gives CDR1 SGHTA, CDR2 FQGTGA. Trimming removed 2 bases at V and 5 bases at J, with 9 bases between. This CDR3 contains 13 residues. CDR3 sequence reads: CASSLDARTEAFF. The CDR3 DNA reads TGTGCCAGCAGCTTAGACGCCAGGACTGAAGCTTTCTTT.

The CDR3 sequence: CASRAGGSQPQHF. As DNA, the CDR3 is TGTGCCAGCAGGGCTGGGGGGAGTCAGCCCCAGCATTTT. This chain connects TRBV28 to TRBJ1-5, with D perhaps TRBD1 (5 bases). The CDR3 runs 13 residues. Trimming removed 6 bases from V and 6 bases from J, with 12 bases in between. Looked up from germline, CDR1 is MDHEN and CDR2 is SYDVKM. The complete variable domain, with remaining parts taken from reference TRBV28 and TRBJ1-5, reads DVKVTQSSRYLVKRTGEKVFLECVQDMDHENMFWYRQDPGLGLRLIYFSYDVKMKEKGDIPEGYSVSREKKERFSLILESASTNQTSMYLCASRAGGSQPQHFGDGTRLSIL.

The chain employs TRBV25-1 and TRBJ1-1; D not certain. The CDR3 sequence is 15 residues long. CDR1 is MGHDK and CDR2 is SYGVNS in the germline V gene. V was trimmed by 4 bases and J by 1 base, leaving 13 bases between them. As DNA, the CDR3 is TGTGCCAGCAGTGCCTCTCGGGGAACGAACACTGAAGCTTTCTTT. It is translated as CASSASRGTNTEAFF.

This clone occurred a few times. The CDR3 DNA reads TGTGCCAGCAGTGAGACTGAGCAGTACTTC. Protein: CASSETEQYF. J is TRBJ2-7 and V is TRBV2; no definite D call. Trimming shortened V by 3 bases and J by 7 bases, and 4 bases separated the two germline ends. CDR1 is SNHLY and CDR2 is FYNNEI in the germline V gene. CDR3 length equals 10 residues. Based on the CDR3 plus reference TRBV2 and TRBJ2-7, the full variable domain is EPEVTQTPSHQVTQMGQEVILRCVPISNHLYFYWYRQILGQKVEFLVSFYNNEISEKSEIFDDQFSVERPDGSNFTLKIRSTKLEDSAMYFCASSETEQYFGPGTRLTVT.

This clone was detected a few times. J is TRBJ2-5 and V is TRBV7-9; tentatively, D is TRBD2 (6 bases). With 3 bases removed from V and 10 bases from J, the gap between germline ends came to 9 bases. CDR1 is SEHNR, CDR2 FQNEAQ, per germline (reference sequence). The CDR3 has 11 amino acids. CDR3 sequence reads: CASSFGGIQYF. Here the CDR3 DNA reads TGTGCCAGCAGCTTCGGAGGGATCCAGTACTTC.

J is TRBJ2-1 and V is TRBV11-3, with D possibly matching TRBD2 (5 bases). Germline CDR1 and CDR2: SGHNT and YENEEA. This CDR3 region has 18 residues. Trimming took off 0 bases at V and 4 bases at J, with 19 bases between the two ends. The CDR3 nucleotides are TGTGCCAGCAGCTTAGATGTATGGGGAGAGAGGAGTTACAATGAGCAGTTCTTC. Its protein product is CASSLDVWGERSYNEQFF.

This chain links TRBV18 with TRBJ1-1, with D hard to call. The CDR3 has 14 residues. V was shortened by 2 bases and J by 0 bases, with 7 bases between the two germline ends. Germline CDR1 KGHSH, CDR2 LQKENI. CDR3 DNA sequence: TGTGCCAGCTCACCATCCGCACTGAACACTGAAGCTTTCTTT. It encodes CASSPSALNTEAFF.